What follows are 32 T cell receptor beta chains derived from one specimen sequenced in a study of blood T cell repertoires in COVID-19. Clones were sequenced by immunoSEQ multiplex PCR, and TCRdb holds only the in-frame ones, with some missing. The data contain almost 350,000 clones, around 90% of them seen just once; the ten biggest clones take up 3% to 4%. The sample consisted of peripheral blood. The receptors originated from a woman aged 60-75 years with COVID-19, enrolled during active disease.

V gene TRBV5-1 combines with J gene TRBJ2-1; D remains unclear. The CDR3 has 12 amino acids. Germline loops: CDR1 SGHRS, CDR2 YFSETQ. V lost 7 bases to trimming and J lost 9 bases, with 14 bases between them. The CDR3 DNA is TGCGCCAGCCAAGGAGACCGAGGTGAGCAGTTCTTC. Encoded protein: CASQGDRGEQFF. Combining the CDR3 with reference TRBV5-1 and TRBJ2-1 gives the whole variable domain KAGVTQTPRYLIKTRGQQVTLSCSPISGHRSVSWYQQTPGQGLQFLFEYFSETQRNKGNFPGRFSGRQFSNSRSEMNVSTLELGDSALYLCASQGDRGEQFFGPGTRLTVL.

The V gene is TRBV7-2, the J gene TRBJ1-2, with a possible D match to TRBD1 (6 bases). Germline CDR1 SGHTA, CDR2 FQGNSA. V was pared by 2 bases and J by 8 bases, with 18 bases between. There are 15 residues in the CDR3. The CDR3 protein is CASSLLSQGLRGYTF. The DNA of the CDR3 is TGTGCCAGCAGCTTATTATCACAGGGTCTACGGGGCTACACCTTC.

The chain employs TRBV6-5 and TRBJ1-1; D is unresolved. V dropped 2 bases and J dropped 4 bases, with 5 bases sitting between them. Germline CDR1 is MNHEY and CDR2 is SVGAGI. The CDR3 length is 12 residues. This CDR3 reads CASSYRSTEAFF. The CDR3 DNA is TGTGCCAGCAGTTACCGGAGCACTGAAGCTTTCTTT.

The chain combines TRBV6-5 with TRBJ2-6; D not certain. Germline lookup yields CDR1 MNHEY and CDR2 SVGAGI. V was cut by 4 bases and J by 1 base, with 8 bases left in between. The length of the CDR3 is 15 residues. CDR3 loop: CASSSQSSGANVLTF. CDR3 in DNA: TGTGCCAGCAGTTCACAGTCTTCTGGGGCCAACGTCCTGACTTTC.

CDR3 bases: TGTGCCAGCAGCCGACTGGACTACCGATCGAACACCGGGGAGCTGTTTTTT. It specifies CASSRLDYRSNTGELFF. The genes are TRBV7-9 and TRBJ2-2; D is perhaps TRBD2 (6 bases). Per germline, CDR1 SEHNR and CDR2 FQNEAQ (reference sequence). The V end was cut by 5 bases, the J end by 0 bases, with 16 bases between. This CDR3 region has 17 residues.

This chain links TRBV7-8 with TRBJ1-5; TRBD1 is a possible D gene (5 bases). The CDR3 spans 14 residues. Per germline, CDR1 SGHVS and CDR2 FQNEAQ. Trimming took 2 bases from V and 4 from J, leaving 9 bases between them. The CDR3 bases are TGTGCCAGCAGCTTATCAGGGTATAATCAGCCCCAGCATTTT. Its translation is CASSLSGYNQPQHF.

CDR3 protein: CASSQGTPPYEQYF. The CDR3 DNA reads TGCGCCAGCAGCCAAGGGACACCTCCCTACGAGCAGTACTTC. This chain uses TRBV4-1 with TRBJ2-7; D is possibly TRBD1 (5 bases). Trimming cost V 1 base and J 2 bases, with 9 bases left between them. The CDR3 totals 14 residues. Germline lookup yields CDR1 MGHRA and CDR2 YSYEKL.

A note on this clone: The identical CDR3 is also encoded by other nucleotide sequences in the sample. The J gene is TRBJ2-7, the V gene TRBV6-5, with 8 bases matching TRBD1. The junction had 4 bases not matched to a gene; V was cut back by 6 bases and J by 3 bases. The CDR3 totals 13 residues. Germline CDR1 and CDR2: MNHEY and SVGAGI. CDR3 DNA sequence: TGTGCCAGCAGACCCGGACAGGGCTACGAGCAGTACTTC. Residues: CASRPGQGYEQYF.

The CDR3 here is CASLPAGGGTDTQYF. The CDR3 nucleotides are TGTGCCAGCCTACCCGCAGGGGGCGGGACAGATACGCAGTATTTT. The chain has TRBV28 and TRBJ2-3; 8 nucleotides agree with TRBD1. CDR1 MDHEN and CDR2 SYDVKM come from the germline V gene. J gave up 3 bases and V 8 bases, and 10 bases lay outside the gene matches. This CDR3 is built from 15 residues. Full variable domain (remainder filled in from reference TRBV28 and TRBJ2-3): DVKVTQSSRYLVKRTGEKVFLECVQDMDHENMFWYRQDPGLGLRLIYFSYDVKMKEKGDIPEGYSVSREKKERFSLILESASTNQTSMYLCASLPAGGGTDTQYFGPGTRLTVL.

This chain links TRBV15 with TRBJ2-6; D gene ambiguous. This CDR3 has 20 residues. V lost 0 bases and J 4 bases, leaving 22 bases between the germline ends. Germline CDR1 is LNHNV and CDR2 is YYDKDF (reference sequence). In DNA, the CDR3 is TGTGCCACCAGCAGAGATGGTGCACCAGATGGGCTCGGAGGGGCCAACGTCCTGACTTTC. It translates to CATSRDGAPDGLGGANVLTF.

V and J are TRBV2 and TRBJ1-4; 9 nucleotides match TRBD1. Germline lookup yields CDR1 SNHLY and CDR2 FYNNEI. The CDR3 loop spans 10 amino acids. CDR3 in DNA: TGTGGGACAGGGGATGAAAAACTGTTTTTT. Encoded protein: CGTGDEKLFF.

This chain links TRBV4-1 with TRBJ1-1; no clear D. The CDR3 is made up of 15 amino acids. Germline CDR1 reads MGHRA; CDR2 reads YSYEKL. V lost 4 bases, J lost 0 bases, and 12 bases lay in between. This CDR3 is CASSLHAGLNTEAFF. CDR3 DNA: TGCGCCAGCAGCCTCCACGCAGGTCTGAACACTGAAGCTTTCTTT.

The V and J genes are TRBV25-1 and TRBJ1-2; 7 bases are a match to TRBD1. The CDR3 covers 13 residues. J gave up 4 bases and V 6 bases, and 5 bases lay outside the gene matches. The germline gives CDR1 MGHDK, CDR2 SYGVNS. DNA of the CDR3: TGTGCCAGCAGCCGGGACAGTATCTATGGCTACACCTTC. This gives the protein CASSRDSIYGYTF.

V and J are TRBV6-6 and TRBJ2-7; D might be TRBD2 (6 bases). CDR3 length equals 16 residues. The germline V and J ends were trimmed by 6 bases and 0 bases, with 18 bases remaining between them. Germline V gives CDR1 MNHNY, CDR2 SVGAGI (reference sequence). Written as DNA, the CDR3 is TGTGCCAGCAGGCGGCGGGAACGCCTTCCCTCCTACGAGCAGTACTTC. This codes for CASRRRERLPSYEQYF.

The CDR3, as DNA: TGTGCCGCGGGCAGCCAAAGGGCCGGGGAGCTGTTTTTT. Translated, it gives CAAGSQRAGELFF. The chain couples TRBV12-3 or TRBV12-4 to TRBJ2-2; TRBD2 is a possible D gene (5 bases). This CDR3 has 13 amino acids. Trimming left V 11 bases short and J 6 bases short, with 16 bases between.

This chain uses TRBV15 with TRBJ1-3, with D unresolved. CDR1 is LNHNV, CDR2 YYDKDF, per germline (reference sequence). Trimming took off 3 bases at V and 4 bases at J, with 7 bases between the two ends. The CDR3 contains 13 residues. The CDR3 coding sequence is TGTGCCACCAGCAGCTTTACAGGAAACACCATATATTTT. The encoded protein is CATSSFTGNTIYF.

The V and J genes are TRBV5-1 and TRBJ1-1; 9 bases fit TRBD1. The J segment lost 4 bases and the V segment lost 0 bases, leaving 16 bases of the junction unmatched. Per germline, CDR1 SGHRS and CDR2 YFSETQ. This CDR3 is 19 amino acids long. The CDR3 is CASSLERDRVSVGSTEAFF. CDR3 DNA: TGCGCCAGCAGCTTGGAAAGGGACAGGGTATCCGTGGGTAGCACTGAAGCTTTCTTT.

This clone appeared once. The DNA of the CDR3 is TGTGCCAGTAGTAATGTGAGACAGCCCGGGAACACTGAAGCTTTCTTT. Its protein is CASSNVRQPGNTEAFF. The J gene is TRBJ1-1, the V gene TRBV19, with D possibly TRBD1 on 5 matching bases. V gave up 4 bases and J gave up 1 base, with 16 bases separating them. The germline CDR1 and CDR2 sequences are LNHDA and SQIVND (reference sequence). The CDR3 runs 16 residues.

The chain couples TRBV5-8 to TRBJ2-3; perhaps TRBD1 as D (6 bases). Germline lookup yields CDR1 SGHTS and CDR2 YDEGEE. V was pared by 4 bases and J by 1 base, with 10 bases between. This CDR3 has 14 amino acids. CDR3 nucleotide sequence: TGTGCCAGCAGCCTCCGGACAGGCACAGATACGCAGTATTTT. Amino acids: CASSLRTGTDTQYF.

CDR3 sequence reads: CAWWLNSGGFTGELFF. In nucleotides, the CDR3 is TGTGCCTGGTGGTTAAATAGCGGGGGGTTCACCGGGGAGCTGTTTTTT. The chain employs TRBV30 and TRBJ2-2, with TRBD2 matching 10 bases. CDR1 and CDR2 from the germline V gene are GTSNPN and SVGIG (reference sequence). The CDR3 is 16 amino acids. Trimming at V came to 5 bases and at J to 4 bases, leaving 10 bases not matched to a gene. The full variable domain, completed using reference TRBV30 and TRBJ2-2, is SQTIHQWPATLVQPVGSPLSLECTVEGTSNPNLYWYRQAAGRGLQLLFYSVGIGQISSEVPQNLSASRPQDRQFILSSKKLLLSDSGFYLCAWWLNSGGFTGELFFGEGSRLTVL.

This clone was detected only a few times. The chain uses TRBV5-4 and TRBJ1-2; possibly TRBD1 for D (5 bases). Germline CDR1 SGHNT, CDR2 YYREEE (reference sequence). V lost 2 bases, J lost 4 bases, and 12 bases lay in between. The CDR3 has 14 residues. The CDR3 loop is CASSFRREGYGYTF. In nucleotides, the CDR3 is TGTGCCAGCAGCTTCCGCAGGGAGGGCTATGGCTACACCTTC.

With regard to this clone: The same CDR3 also results from other DNA sequences found in this sample. This sequence joins TRBV6-5 and TRBJ1-5; 8 nucleotides match TRBD1. CDR1 is MNHEY and CDR2 is SVGAGI in the germline V gene. This CDR3 has 15 amino acids. Trimming removed 6 bases from V and 1 base from J; junction bases left unmatched: 5. CDR3 loop: CASSPDRGSNQPQHF. In DNA form, the CDR3 reads TGTGCCAGCAGCCCAGACAGGGGAAGCAATCAGCCCCAGCATTTT.

J is TRBJ2-1 and V is TRBV9; 9 bases are shared with TRBD2. The germline V gene has CDR1 SGDLS and CDR2 YYNGEE. J lost 0 bases, V lost 3 bases, and 4 bases had no gene match. The CDR3 length is 16 residues. The chain's CDR3 is CASSAVAGASYNEQFF. The DNA for the CDR3 is TGTGCCAGCAGCGCAGTAGCGGGGGCCTCCTACAATGAGCAGTTCTTC.

CDR3: CASSYSGTGFYGYTF. The CDR3 DNA reads TGTGCCAGCAGTTACTCGGGGACAGGGTTCTATGGCTACACCTTC. The chain links TRBV6-5 to TRBJ1-2, with TRBD1 identical over 9 bases. Germline CDR1 is MNHEY and CDR2 is SVGAGI. The CDR3 is made up of 15 amino acids. After removal of 0 bases from V and 4 bases from J, the junction contained 3 bases not matched to a gene.

This chain joins TRBV4-1 and TRBJ1-5, with a tentative D call TRBD1 (5 bases). The V end was cut by 0 bases, the J end by 11 bases, with 17 bases between. Germline CDR1 is MGHRA and CDR2 is YSYEKL. This CDR3 has 15 residues. The CDR3 loop is CASSQEGLGMGSQHF. In nucleotides, the CDR3 is TGCGCCAGCAGCCAAGAGGGACTCGGGATGGGGTCCCAGCATTTT.

This sequence joins TRBV11-2 and TRBJ2-1, with D possibly matching TRBD2 (6 bases). The germline V and J ends were trimmed by 4 bases and 4 bases, with 14 bases remaining between them. Germline CDR1 reads SGHAT; CDR2 reads FQNNGV. CDR3 size: 15 residues. The CDR3 sequence: CASSWDLALYNEQFF. The CDR3 nucleotides read TGTGCCAGCAGCTGGGACTTAGCCCTTTACAATGAGCAGTTCTTC.

The table lists this clone with a count of one. The rearrangement uses TRBV6-6 and TRBJ2-3; 9 nucleotides match TRBD2. Trimming took 5 bases from V and 5 from J; bases not matched to a gene: 5. The CDR3 consists of 14 residues. Germline loops: CDR1 MNHNY, CDR2 SVGAGI (reference sequence). The CDR3 loop reads CASSDRLAVDTQYF. The CDR3 nucleotides are TGTGCCAGCAGTGACCGACTAGCGGTAGATACGCAGTATTTT.

This clone was counted a single time. The chain combines TRBV18 with TRBJ1-1; TRBD1 agrees at 8 bases. Per the germline V gene, CDR1 is KGHSH and CDR2 is LQKENI. The CDR3 consists of 14 residues. V lost 5 bases to trimming and J lost 3 bases; unmatched junction nucleotides: 5. CDR3: CASSSRGQHTEAFF. The CDR3 coding sequence is TGTGCCAGCTCATCCAGGGGGCAACACACTGAAGCTTTCTTT.

This chain joins TRBV10-2 and TRBJ1-2; 8 nucleotides match TRBD1. V shed 6 bases and J 4 bases; nucleotides not matched to a gene: 10. This CDR3 region has 15 residues. Germline V gene lookup returns CDR1 WSHSY and CDR2 SAAADI. In nucleotides, the CDR3 is TGCGCCAGCAGCGTATTCCAGGGGGCTAGCTATGGCTACACCTTC. The encoded protein is CASSVFQGASYGYTF.

The CDR3 sequence is CASSPMAATNEKLFF. CDR3 DNA sequence: TGTGCCAGCTCCCCGATGGCGGCAACTAATGAAAAACTGTTTTTT. V and J are TRBV18 and TRBJ1-4; D is unresolved. Trimming removed 6 bases from V and 0 bases from J, with 11 bases in between. CDR1 KGHSH and CDR2 LQKENI come from the germline V gene. This CDR3 region has 15 residues.

V and J are TRBV10-3 and TRBJ1-4; 7 positions match TRBD1. V lost 0 bases and J lost 8; bases outside the gene matches: 9. The V gene's germline CDR1 is ENHRY and CDR2 SYGVKD. The CDR3 runs 16 residues. In DNA form, the CDR3 reads TGTGCCATCAGTGAGTCTCCTGGGACAGAAGAAGAAAAACTGTTTTTT. Translated, it gives CAISESPGTEEEKLFF.

V and J are TRBV7-9 and TRBJ1-1; 9 nucleotides align to TRBD1. The CDR3 runs to 15 residues. Germline V gene lookup returns CDR1 SEHNR and CDR2 FQNEAQ (reference sequence). Trimming took 1 base from V and 5 from J; bases not matched to a gene: 5. CDR3 nucleotides: TGTGCCAGCAGCTTAGTCGGGACAGGGAAGACTGAAGCTTTCTTT. It yields the protein CASSLVGTGKTEAFF. Combining the CDR3 with reference TRBV7-9 and TRBJ1-1 gives the whole variable domain DTGVSQNPRHKITKRGQNVTFRCDPISEHNRLYWYRQTLGQGPEFLTYFQNEAQLEKSRLLSDRFSAERPKGSFSTLEIQRTEQGDSAMYLCASSLVGTGKTEAFFGQGTRLTVV.